A selection of T cell receptor beta chains follows, all from one sample in a study of T cells after yellow fever vaccination. Via MiXCR, TCRdb re-called the 5' RACE reads, giving one row per CDR3 protein. The sample includes some 240,000 distinct CDR3 sequences, around 5.3% of them seen just once. The sample consisted of CD4+ T cells sorted from PBMCs, taken on the day of the yellow fever booster vaccination. All receptors come from a man between 18 and 35 years old who received the YFV17D yellow fever vaccine. The CDR3 runs from the conserved cysteine through the conserved F or W. Each record gives: clone size, D gene, V gene, J gene, CDR3 DNA, CDR3 protein. The D gene is left open where the match is weak. A clone size is listed for some rows: how often the clone was seen (once, few, many), or a class if it is expanded.

abundance: few
d_gene: NA
v_gene: TRBV9
j_gene: TRBJ2-1
CDR3nt: TGTGCCAGCAGCGTAGGAGGGAATCACTACAATGAGCAGTTCTTC
CDR3aa: CASSVGGNHYNEQFF

abundance: few
d_gene: NA
v_gene: TRBV4-1
j_gene: TRBJ1-1
CDR3nt: TGCGCCAGCAGCCTCGGGGCGTGGCTCGCCGGCGCTGAAGCTTTCTTT
CDR3aa: CASSLGAWLAGAEAFF

abundance: NA
d_gene: NA
v_gene: TRBV2
j_gene: TRBJ1-2
CDR3nt: TGTGCCAGCAGAGAGGACAGCCCGGATGGCTACACCTTC
CDR3aa: CASREDSPDGYTF

abundance: NA
d_gene: NA
v_gene: TRBV11-2
j_gene: TRBJ1-6
CDR3nt: TGTGCCAGCACCCACCCGCGAGGGGGGAAATCCTATAATTCACCCCTCCACTTT
CDR3aa: CASTHPRGGKSYNSPLHF

abundance: many
d_gene: TRBD1
v_gene: TRBV3-1
j_gene: TRBJ2-3
CDR3nt: TGTGCCAGCAGCCAAGAGGACAGGGATACGCAGTATTTT
CDR3aa: CASSQEDRDTQYF

abundance: few
d_gene: TRBD2
v_gene: TRBV18
j_gene: TRBJ2-5
CDR3nt: TGTGCCAGCTCACCAGGGAGACTAGCGGTACAAGAGACCCAGTACTTC
CDR3aa: CASSPGRLAVQETQYF

abundance: NA
d_gene: NA
v_gene: TRBV7-2
j_gene: TRBJ2-7
CDR3nt: TGTGCCAGCAGCTCTCCATGGGGGGAGCAGTACTTC
CDR3aa: CASSSPWGEQYF

abundance: NA
d_gene: TRBD1
v_gene: TRBV6-6
j_gene: TRBJ1-6
CDR3nt: TGTGCCAGCAGTAACGGCCGACAGGGAGGGAATTCACCCCTCCACTTT
CDR3aa: CASSNGRQGGNSPLHF

abundance: NA
d_gene: NA
v_gene: TRBV10-3
j_gene: TRBJ1-1
CDR3nt: TGTGCCATCAGTGCCGAGGCGAACACTGAAGCTTTCTTT
CDR3aa: CAISAEANTEAFF

abundance: NA
d_gene: TRBD2
v_gene: TRBV18
j_gene: TRBJ2-7
CDR3nt: TGTGCCAGCTCAAGCGGGAGGTCAATCTCCTACGAGCAGTACTTC
CDR3aa: CASSSGRSISYEQYF

abundance: many
d_gene: NA
v_gene: TRBV24-1
j_gene: TRBJ2-1
CDR3nt: TGTGCCACCAGTGATTTGTCCCCGAGGAATGAGCAGTTCTTC
CDR3aa: CATSDLSPRNEQFF

abundance: NA
d_gene: TRBD1
v_gene: TRBV6-2/TRBV6-3
j_gene: TRBJ1-5
CDR3nt: TGTGCCAGCAGTTCCCGACAGGGGCCAGGGCAGCCCCAGCATTTT
CDR3aa: CASSSRQGPGQPQHF

abundance: few
d_gene: TRBD1
v_gene: TRBV4-1
j_gene: TRBJ2-1
CDR3nt: TGCGCCAGCAGCGAGATGGGACAGGGGCTGGGCGCGCAGTTCTTC
CDR3aa: CASSEMGQGLGAQFF

abundance: NA
d_gene: TRBD1
v_gene: TRBV6-5
j_gene: TRBJ2-3
CDR3nt: TGTGCCAGCAGTTACAGGACAGGAGCAGATACGCAGTATTTT
CDR3aa: CASSYRTGADTQYF

abundance: once
d_gene: NA
v_gene: TRBV29-1
j_gene: TRBJ1-2
CDR3nt: TGCAGCGTTGCTAGGGGGGTAGTAGGCGGCTACACCTTC
CDR3aa: CSVARGVVGGYTF

abundance: NA
d_gene: NA
v_gene: TRBV20-1
j_gene: TRBJ1-5
CDR3nt: TGCAGTGCTGCCACCGCAGGCAATCAGCCCCAGCATTTT
CDR3aa: CSAATAGNQPQHF

abundance: many
d_gene: NA
v_gene: TRBV11-2
j_gene: TRBJ2-3
CDR3nt: TGTGCCAGCAGCCTAGGTCGCCGGGGGACCGCTCCAGATACGCAGTATTTT
CDR3aa: CASSLGRRGTAPDTQYF

abundance: NA
d_gene: NA
v_gene: TRBV6-6
j_gene: TRBJ2-1
CDR3nt: TGTGCCAGCAGTAAGGTGCCGGAGAATGAGCAGTTCTTC
CDR3aa: CASSKVPENEQFF

abundance: many
d_gene: TRBD1
v_gene: TRBV12-3/TRBV12-4
j_gene: TRBJ2-3
CDR3nt: TGTGCCAGCAGTTTTAGGGGGCGGTTGAGCACAGATACGCAGTATTTT
CDR3aa: CASSFRGRLSTDTQYF

abundance: few
d_gene: NA
v_gene: TRBV28
j_gene: TRBJ2-1
CDR3nt: TGTGCCAGCAGTTTGCCCCTTCGCGGGGGCCTCTCCTACAATGAGCAGTTCTTC
CDR3aa: CASSLPLRGGLSYNEQFF

abundance: many
d_gene: NA
v_gene: TRBV6-1
j_gene: TRBJ2-7
CDR3nt: TGTGCCATCCGCGGGCAGACCTACGAGCAGTACTTC
CDR3aa: CAIRGQTYEQYF

abundance: NA
d_gene: TRBD1
v_gene: TRBV24-1
j_gene: TRBJ1-1
CDR3nt: TGTGCCACCTGGACAGGGTATTTTACTGAAGCTTTCTTT
CDR3aa: CATWTGYFTEAFF

abundance: NA
d_gene: TRBD2
v_gene: TRBV9
j_gene: TRBJ2-1
CDR3nt: TGTGCCAGCAGCGGAAGGCTAGCGGCTTACAATGAGCAGTTCTTC
CDR3aa: CASSGRLAAYNEQFF

abundance: many
d_gene: NA
v_gene: TRBV6-5
j_gene: TRBJ2-7
CDR3nt: TGTGCCAGCAGTTACCGAGGTTTGGGGAGCGGGTACGAGCAGTACTTC
CDR3aa: CASSYRGLGSGYEQYF

abundance: NA
d_gene: NA
v_gene: TRBV5-1
j_gene: TRBJ2-5
CDR3nt: TGCGCCAGCAGCTTGGCCCCGGGGGCTCTTGTGACCCAGTACTTC
CDR3aa: CASSLAPGALVTQYF

abundance: NA
d_gene: NA
v_gene: TRBV6-5
j_gene: TRBJ1-4
CDR3nt: TGTGCCAGTAGGGACGGCTGGAATGAAAAACTGTTTTTT
CDR3aa: CASRDGWNEKLFF

abundance: many
d_gene: TRBD1
v_gene: TRBV18
j_gene: TRBJ2-7
CDR3nt: TGTGCCAGCTCACCTTCCACGGACAGGGAGGCCAATTTC
CDR3aa: CASSPSTDREANF

abundance: few
d_gene: NA
v_gene: TRBV11-2
j_gene: TRBJ2-5
CDR3nt: TGTGCCAGCAGAAGAATCGGCGGGCAAGAGACCCAGTACTTC
CDR3aa: CASRRIGGQETQYF

abundance: NA
d_gene: NA
v_gene: TRBV11-3
j_gene: TRBJ2-5
CDR3nt: TGTGCCAGCAGCTTAGGAAGTCGGGAGGAGACCCAGTACTTC
CDR3aa: CASSLGSREETQYF

abundance: NA
d_gene: NA
v_gene: TRBV19
j_gene: TRBJ1-2
CDR3nt: TGTGCCAGTAGTATAGGCGGGAACCGCCTGGATGGCTACACCTTC
CDR3aa: CASSIGGNRLDGYTF

abundance: NA
d_gene: TRBD1
v_gene: TRBV29-1
j_gene: TRBJ2-3
CDR3nt: TGCAGCGTTGTGACAGGGGCGTCGGATACGCAGTATTTT
CDR3aa: CSVVTGASDTQYF

abundance: NA
d_gene: NA
v_gene: TRBV7-9
j_gene: TRBJ2-1
CDR3nt: TGTGCCAGCAGCTTTTACGGGTCCTACAATGAGCAGTTCTTC
CDR3aa: CASSFYGSYNEQFF

abundance: few
d_gene: NA
v_gene: TRBV6-6
j_gene: TRBJ2-4
CDR3nt: TGTGCCAGCAGTTACGCACAGGGAGATGAGTACTTC
CDR3aa: CASSYAQGDEYF

abundance: NA
d_gene: NA
v_gene: TRBV20-1
j_gene: TRBJ1-4
CDR3nt: TGCAGTGCTAGAGATCCGAAGGGGCCTAATGAAAAACTGTTTTTT
CDR3aa: CSARDPKGPNEKLFF